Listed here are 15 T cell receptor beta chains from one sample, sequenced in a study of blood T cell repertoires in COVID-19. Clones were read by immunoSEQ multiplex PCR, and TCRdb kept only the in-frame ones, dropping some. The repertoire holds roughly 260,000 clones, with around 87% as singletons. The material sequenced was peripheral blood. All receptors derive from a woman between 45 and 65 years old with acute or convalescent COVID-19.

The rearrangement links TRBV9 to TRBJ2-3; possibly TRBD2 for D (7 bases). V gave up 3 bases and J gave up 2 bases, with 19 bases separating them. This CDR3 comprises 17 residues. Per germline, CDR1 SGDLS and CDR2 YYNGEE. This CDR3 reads CASSDPRGATLTDTQYF. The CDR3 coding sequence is TGTGCCAGCAGCGACCCACGGGGGGCGACTCTCACAGATACGCAGTATTTT.

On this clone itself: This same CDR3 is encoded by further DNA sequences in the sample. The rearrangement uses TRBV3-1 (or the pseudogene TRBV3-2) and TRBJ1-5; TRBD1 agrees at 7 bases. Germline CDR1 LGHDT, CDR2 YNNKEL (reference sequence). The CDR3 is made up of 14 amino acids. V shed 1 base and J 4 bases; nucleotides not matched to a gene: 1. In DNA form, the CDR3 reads TGTGCCAGCAGCCAAGGACAGGGTAATCAGCCCCAGCATTTT. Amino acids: CASSQGQGNQPQHF.

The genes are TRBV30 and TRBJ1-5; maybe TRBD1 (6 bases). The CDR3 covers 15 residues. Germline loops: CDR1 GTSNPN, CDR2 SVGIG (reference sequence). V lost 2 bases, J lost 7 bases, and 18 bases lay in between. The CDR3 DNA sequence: TGTGCCTGGAGTCCCCCCTGGGACACCCTCCAGCCCCAGCATTTT. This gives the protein CAWSPPWDTLQPQHF.

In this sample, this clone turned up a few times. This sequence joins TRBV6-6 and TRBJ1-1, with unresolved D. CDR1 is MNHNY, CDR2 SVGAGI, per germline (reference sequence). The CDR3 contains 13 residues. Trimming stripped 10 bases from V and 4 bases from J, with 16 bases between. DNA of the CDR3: TGTGCCACCTACTATGAGGGCAGCACTGAAGCTTTCTTT. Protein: CATYYEGSTEAFF.

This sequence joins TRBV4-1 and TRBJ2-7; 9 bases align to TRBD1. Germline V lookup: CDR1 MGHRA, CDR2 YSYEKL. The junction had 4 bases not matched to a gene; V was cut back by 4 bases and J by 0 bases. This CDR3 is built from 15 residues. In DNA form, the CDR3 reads TGCGCCAGCAGCCCGGGACAGGGACCCTCCTACGAGCAGTACTTC. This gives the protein CASSPGQGPSYEQYF.

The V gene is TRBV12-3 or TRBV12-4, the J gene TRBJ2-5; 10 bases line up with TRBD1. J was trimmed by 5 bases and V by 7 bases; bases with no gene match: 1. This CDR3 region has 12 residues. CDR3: CASTGQGETQYF. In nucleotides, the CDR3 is TGTGCCAGCACGGGACAGGGGGAGACCCAGTACTTC.

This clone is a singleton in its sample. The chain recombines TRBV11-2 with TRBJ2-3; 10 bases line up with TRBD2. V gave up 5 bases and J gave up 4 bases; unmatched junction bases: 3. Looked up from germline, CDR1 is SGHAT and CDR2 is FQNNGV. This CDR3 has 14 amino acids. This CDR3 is CASSLAGVPDTQYF. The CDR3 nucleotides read TGTGCCAGCAGCCTAGCGGGAGTACCAGATACGCAGTATTTT.

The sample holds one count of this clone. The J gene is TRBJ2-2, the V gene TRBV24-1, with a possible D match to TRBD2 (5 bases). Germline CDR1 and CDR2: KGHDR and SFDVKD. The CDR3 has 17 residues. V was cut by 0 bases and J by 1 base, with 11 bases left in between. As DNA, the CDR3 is TGTGCCACCAGTGATTTGCCCGGGGTCAAGAACACCGGGGAGCTGTTTTTT. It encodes CATSDLPGVKNTGELFF.

The CDR3 nucleotides are TGTGCCAGCAGCTTAGTCGGGACAGGGATCATCTCTGGGGCCAACGTCCTGACTTTC. Residues: CASSLVGTGIISGANVLTF. The V gene is TRBV7-2, the J gene TRBJ2-6, with 9 bases lining up with TRBD1. The germline CDR1 and CDR2 sequences are SGHTA and FQGNSA. This CDR3 comprises 19 residues. After removal of 1 base from V and 0 bases from J, the junction contained 7 bases not matched to a gene.

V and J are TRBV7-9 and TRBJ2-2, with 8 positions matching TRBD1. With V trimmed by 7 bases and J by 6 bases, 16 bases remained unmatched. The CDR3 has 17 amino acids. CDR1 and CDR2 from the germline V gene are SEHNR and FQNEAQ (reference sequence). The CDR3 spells CASIFFPHQGAAGELFF. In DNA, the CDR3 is TGTGCCAGCATTTTTTTCCCTCACCAGGGGGCAGCCGGGGAGCTGTTTTTT.

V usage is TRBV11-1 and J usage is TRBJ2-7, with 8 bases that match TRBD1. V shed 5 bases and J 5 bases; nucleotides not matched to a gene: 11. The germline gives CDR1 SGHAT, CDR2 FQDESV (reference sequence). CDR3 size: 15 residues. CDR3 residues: CASSATGDGFDEQYF. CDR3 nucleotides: TGTGCCAGCAGCGCGACAGGGGATGGATTTGACGAGCAGTACTTC. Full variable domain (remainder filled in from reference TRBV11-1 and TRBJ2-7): EAEVAQSPRYKITEKSQAVAFWCDPISGHATLYWYRQILGQGPELLVQFQDESVVDDSQLPKDRFSAERLKGVDSTLKIQPAELGDSAMYLCASSATGDGFDEQYFGPGTRLTVT.

The CDR3 DNA follows: TGTGCCAGTCACGGGGCCTATAATTCACCCCTCCACTTT. This translates into CASHGAYNSPLHF. J is TRBJ1-6 and V is TRBV25-1; D uncertain. V dropped 9 bases and J dropped 2 bases, with 8 bases sitting between them. Germline CDR1 reads MGHDK; CDR2 reads SYGVNS. This CDR3 contains 13 residues.

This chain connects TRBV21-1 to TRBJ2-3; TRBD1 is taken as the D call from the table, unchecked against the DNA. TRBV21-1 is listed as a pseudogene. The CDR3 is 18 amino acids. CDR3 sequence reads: CASSKFRTGDPGSDTQYF. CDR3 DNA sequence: TGTGCCAGCAGCAAATTTCGGACAGGGGATCCAGGTTCGGATACGCAGTATTTT.

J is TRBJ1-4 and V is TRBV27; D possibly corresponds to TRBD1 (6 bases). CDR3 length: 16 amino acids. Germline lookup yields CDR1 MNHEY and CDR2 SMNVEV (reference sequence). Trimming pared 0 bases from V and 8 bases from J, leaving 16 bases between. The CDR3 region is CASSLSHDRHGEKLFF. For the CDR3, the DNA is TGTGCCAGCAGTTTATCGCACGACAGGCACGGGGAAAAACTGTTTTTT.

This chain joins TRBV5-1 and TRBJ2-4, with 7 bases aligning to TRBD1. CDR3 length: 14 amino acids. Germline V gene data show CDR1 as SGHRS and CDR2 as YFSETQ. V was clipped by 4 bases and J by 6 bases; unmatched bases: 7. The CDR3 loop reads CASSAGTGVNIQYF. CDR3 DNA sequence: TGCGCCAGCAGCGCAGGAACAGGGGTAAACATTCAGTACTTC.